Each of the 25 T cell receptor beta chains below was sequenced from the same sample in a study of blood T cell repertoires in COVID-19 (dated by TCRdb to 2018 to 2020). The library was produced with the immunoSEQ multiplex PCR assay. TCRdb obtained this table from immuneACCESS and retained in-frame rearrangements with V and J assigned. These tables miss some clones; where compared with another copy, unresolved V genes account for less than half of the shortfall, and the remainder is unexplained. Counted in this sample were roughly 170,000 clones; 85% of them appeared once. About 5.8% of the sample lies in the top ten. The sequenced sample consisted of peripheral blood. All receptors derive from a woman aged 45 to 65 with COVID-19, enrolled during active disease.

The chain is built from TRBV5-4 and TRBJ2-7, with a tentative D call TRBD2 (5 bases). The CDR3 loop spans 12 amino acids. Germline CDR1 is SGHNT and CDR2 is YYREEE (reference sequence). The V and J ends lost 2 bases and 3 bases respectively, with 6 bases between them. The CDR3 bases are TGTGCCAGCAGCTTAGAGGGCTACGAGCAGTACTTC. This translates into CASSLEGYEQYF.

The rearrangement joins TRBV19 to TRBJ1-6; no firm D call. The germline CDR1 and CDR2 sequences are LNHDA and SQIVND (reference sequence). The CDR3 length is 15 residues. The germline V and J ends were trimmed by 4 bases and 8 bases, with 15 bases remaining between them. The CDR3 loop reads CASSTEVLGDSPLHF. The CDR3 DNA follows: TGTGCCAGTAGTACGGAGGTCCTCGGGGATTCACCCCTCCACTTT.

This chain links TRBV14 with TRBJ2-4; 8 bases line up with TRBD1. V gave up 5 bases and J gave up 4 bases; unmatched junction bases: 4. This CDR3 is 14 amino acids long. Germline CDR1 SGHDN, CDR2 FVKESK. The CDR3: CASSGGQGKNIQYF. The CDR3 coding sequence is TGTGCCAGCAGCGGAGGACAGGGAAAAAACATTCAGTACTTC.

The J gene is TRBJ2-7, the V gene TRBV3-1 (or the pseudogene TRBV3-2), with TRBD1 identical over 8 bases. V dropped 6 bases and J dropped 6; count of bases not matched to a gene: 4. Germline CDR1 and CDR2: LGHDT and YNNKEL (reference sequence). This CDR3 is built from 12 residues. In DNA, the CDR3 is TGTGCCAGCAGGAATACAGGGGGCGAGCAGTACTTC. Translating gives CASRNTGGEQYF.

This chain links TRBV29-1 with TRBJ2-7; TRBD1 agrees at 11 bases. V lost 2 bases to trimming and J lost 7 bases; unmatched junction nucleotides: 4. Germline CDR1 reads SQVTM; CDR2 reads ANQGSEA. The length of the CDR3 is 13 residues. The CDR3 DNA reads as TGCAGCGTTGAATCGGACAGGGGGCAGGAGCAGTACTTC. Encoded protein: CSVESDRGQEQYF.

To note about this clone: Other DNA sequences within the sample encode an identical CDR3. The chain has TRBV6-6 and TRBJ1-1; D is uncertain. Germline CDR1 is MNHNY and CDR2 is SVGAGI (reference sequence). V gave up 0 bases and J gave up 0 bases, with 5 bases separating them. The CDR3 spans 14 residues. CDR3 DNA: TGTGCCAGCAGTTACTCGGAGATGAACACTGAAGCTTTCTTT. It yields the protein CASSYSEMNTEAFF.

V usage is TRBV28 and J usage is TRBJ1-1, with D tentatively TRBD1 (6 bases). Germline values: CDR1 MDHEN, CDR2 SYDVKM. V was trimmed by 2 bases and J by 1 base, leaving 11 bases between them. The CDR3 has 15 amino acids. The CDR3 here is CASSLAGASNTEAFF. The DNA of the CDR3 is TGTGCCAGCAGTTTAGCAGGGGCATCGAACACTGAAGCTTTCTTT.

V is TRBV3-1 (or the pseudogene TRBV3-2) and J is TRBJ1-5; D gene unclear. This CDR3 has 16 amino acids. Germline V gene lookup returns CDR1 LGHDT and CDR2 YNNKEL (reference sequence). V lost 1 base, J lost 1 base, and 11 bases lay in between. The CDR3 DNA follows: TGTGCCAGCAGCCAAGCTTCGGGGTCCAGCAATCAGCCCCAGCATTTT. Residues: CASSQASGSSNQPQHF.

J is TRBJ1-1 and V is TRBV6-6, with a possible D match to TRBD1 (6 bases). The CDR3 has 11 residues. Germline CDR1 and CDR2: MNHNY and SVGAGI (reference sequence). V was shortened by 6 bases and J by 7 bases, with 9 bases between the two germline ends. Here the CDR3 DNA reads TGTGCCAGCAGGATGGACAGTGAAGCTTTCTTT. Its protein product is CASRMDSEAFF.

The V call is TRBV13, the J call TRBJ2-3, with 8 nucleotides matching TRBD2. The trim removed 4 bases at V and 1 base at J, leaving 4 bases unmatched. This CDR3 is 15 amino acids long. Germline loops: CDR1 PRHDT, CDR2 FYEKMQ (reference sequence). The CDR3 here is CASSSRGGGTDTQYF. The CDR3 nucleotides read TGTGCCAGCAGCTCCCGGGGGGGAGGCACAGATACGCAGTATTTT.

This rearrangement joins TRBV19 to TRBJ2-1, with 9 positions matching TRBD1. Germline CDR1 reads LNHDA; CDR2 reads SQIVND (reference sequence). The junction had 13 bases not matched to a gene; V was cut back by 7 bases and J by 9 bases. This CDR3 region has 15 residues. Here the CDR3 reads CASNRGPSGTAEQFF. The CDR3, as DNA: TGTGCCAGTAACAGGGGGCCAAGCGGAACGGCTGAGCAGTTCTTC. The whole variable domain, filled in from reference TRBV19 and TRBJ2-1, reads DGGITQSPKYLFRKEGQNVTLSCEQNLNHDAMYWYRQDPGQGLRLIYYSQIVNDFQKGDIAEGYSVSREKKESFPLTVTSAQKNPTAFYLCASNRGPSGTAEQFFGPGTRLTVL.

The chain has TRBV28 and TRBJ2-3, with D maybe TRBD2 (7 bases). Germline V gene lookup returns CDR1 MDHEN and CDR2 SYDVKM. Trimming shortened V by 3 bases and J by 2 bases, and 15 bases separated the two germline ends. The CDR3 totals 16 residues. The CDR3 sequence is CASSFFPRGLTDTQYF. The CDR3 region has the DNA TGTGCCAGCAGTTTCTTTCCGCGGGGGCTCACAGATACGCAGTATTTT.

This clone was counted once. This chain links TRBV7-9 with TRBJ2-3; 10 bases fit TRBD2. V lost 6 bases and J lost 2; bases outside the gene matches: 11. Germline values: CDR1 SEHNR, CDR2 FQNEAQ (reference sequence). The CDR3 loop spans 17 amino acids. CDR3 loop: CASSFLRTSGNTDTQYF. Here the CDR3 DNA reads TGTGCCAGCAGTTTTCTTCGGACTAGCGGCAACACAGATACGCAGTATTTT.

The genes are TRBV28 and TRBJ2-5; perhaps TRBD2 as D (6 bases). CDR3 length equals 15 residues. V was shortened by 6 bases and J by 7 bases, with 21 bases between the two germline ends. The germline V gene encodes CDR1 MDHEN and CDR2 SYDVKM. CDR3 sequence: CASRGSGLNRGTQYF. CDR3 in DNA: TGTGCCAGCAGGGGATCGGGACTCAACCGTGGGACCCAGTACTTC. Drawing the rest from reference TRBV28 and TRBJ2-5, the complete variable domain is DVKVTQSSRYLVKRTGEKVFLECVQDMDHENMFWYRQDPGLGLRLIYFSYDVKMKEKGDIPEGYSVSREKKERFSLILESASTNQTSMYLCASRGSGLNRGTQYFGPGTRLLVL.

The chain couples TRBV5-6 to TRBJ2-7; TRBD1 matches 8 bases. Germline trimming cut 3 bases from V and 2 bases from J; bases unmatched to any gene: 1. This CDR3 has 13 residues. The germline gives CDR1 SGHDT, CDR2 YYEEEE. The chain's CDR3 is CASSWGQAYEQYF. Written as DNA, the CDR3 is TGTGCCAGCAGCTGGGGACAGGCCTACGAGCAGTACTTC.

This chain uses TRBV19 with TRBJ1-5, with D maybe TRBD1 (5 bases). Germline assignment: CDR1 LNHDA and CDR2 SQIVND (reference sequence). This CDR3 is built from 17 residues. Trimming removed 5 bases from V and 0 bases from J, with 17 bases in between. This chain's CDR3 is CASSPGLGGYSNQPQHF. CDR3 in DNA: TGTGCCAGTAGTCCAGGACTGGGGGGATATAGCAATCAGCCCCAGCATTTT. The entire variable domain, with the rest obtained from reference TRBV19 and TRBJ1-5, is as follows: DGGITQSPKYLFRKEGQNVTLSCEQNLNHDAMYWYRQDPGQGLRLIYYSQIVNDFQKGDIAEGYSVSREKKESFPLTVTSAQKNPTAFYLCASSPGLGGYSNQPQHFGDGTRLSIL.

This sequence joins TRBV12-3 or TRBV12-4 and TRBJ1-1; D is unresolved. Trimming left V 5 bases short and J 4 bases short, with 11 bases between. The CDR3 sequence is 13 residues long. The CDR3 sequence: CASSIREPTEAFF. CDR3 DNA sequence: TGTGCCAGCAGTATCCGGGAACCCACTGAAGCTTTCTTT.

The rearrangement joins TRBV5-1 to TRBJ2-2, with D tentatively TRBD1 (6 bases). From germline, CDR1 is SGHRS and CDR2 YFSETQ. This CDR3 is built from 12 residues. The V gene lost 4 bases and the J gene lost 6 bases, with 7 bases spanning the gap. CDR3 coding DNA: TGCGCCAGCAGCCAGGGGTCCGGGGAGCTGTTTTTT. This translates into CASSQGSGELFF.

The chain carries TRBV4-2 and TRBJ1-2; 7 positions agree with TRBD1. V lost 0 bases, J lost 4 bases, and 5 bases stayed unmatched. Germline CDR1 reads LGHNA; CDR2 reads YNFKEQ. There are 15 residues in the CDR3. CDR3: CASSQDRGGVYGYTF. In nucleotides, the CDR3 is TGTGCCAGCAGCCAAGATCGAGGGGGCGTCTATGGCTACACCTTC.

The rearrangement uses TRBV5-4 and TRBJ1-1, with 12 bases fitting TRBD1. Germline CDR1 reads SGHNT; CDR2 reads YYREEE (reference sequence). This CDR3 contains 14 residues. Unmatched junction bases numbered 1, after V lost 1 base and J lost 6 bases. DNA for the CDR3: TGTGCCAGCAGCTTGAGGGACAGGGGGCCTGAAGCTTTCTTT. This codes for CASSLRDRGPEAFF.

V gene TRBV18 combines with J gene TRBJ1-1, with 9 positions matching TRBD1. CDR3 length: 15 residues. Per germline, CDR1 KGHSH and CDR2 LQKENI. The trim removed 6 bases at V and 4 bases at J, leaving 9 bases unmatched. The CDR3 protein is CASSLGQGASTEAFF. The CDR3 bases are TGTGCCAGCTCCCTGGGACAGGGCGCTAGCACTGAAGCTTTCTTT.

Here the CDR3 reads CASSVASTDYGYTF. Here the CDR3 DNA reads TGTGCCAGCAGCGTAGCTAGCACTGACTATGGCTACACCTTC. The rearrangement uses TRBV9 and TRBJ1-2; D remains ambiguous. V lost 0 bases and J lost 3, with 9 bases in between. The CDR3 covers 14 residues. Germline lookup yields CDR1 SGDLS and CDR2 YYNGEE.

The chain joins TRBV30 to TRBJ1-2; 9 nucleotides match TRBD1. This CDR3 comprises 15 residues. Germline V gene lookup returns CDR1 GTSNPN and CDR2 SVGIG (reference sequence). The V gene end was trimmed by 3 bases and the J gene end by 2 bases; junction bases not matched to a gene: 7. The CDR3 DNA sequence: TGTGCCTGGAGCGTGGGACAGGGTACCAACTATGGCTACACCTTC. It translates to CAWSVGQGTNYGYTF.

This clone was found a few times. The J gene is TRBJ2-7, the V gene TRBV7-2; TRBD2 matches at 8 bases. CDR1 and CDR2 (germline): SGHTA, FQGNSA. This CDR3 region has 16 residues. V was clipped by 1 base and J by 5 bases; unmatched bases: 10. In DNA form, the CDR3 reads TGTGCCAGCAGCTTAGGTGGTATACGCGGGAGGAACGAGCAGTACTTC. The encoded protein is CASSLGGIRGRNEQYF.

The genes are TRBV5-1 and TRBJ2-7; 10 bases are a match to TRBD1. This CDR3 contains 14 residues. V shed 5 bases, J shed 4 bases, and the junction held 6 bases outside the gene matches. CDR1 is SGHRS, CDR2 YFSETQ, per germline. The DNA of the CDR3 is TGCGCCAGCAGGTCCGGGACAGGGGAATACGAGCAGTACTTC. Its protein product is CASRSGTGEYEQYF.